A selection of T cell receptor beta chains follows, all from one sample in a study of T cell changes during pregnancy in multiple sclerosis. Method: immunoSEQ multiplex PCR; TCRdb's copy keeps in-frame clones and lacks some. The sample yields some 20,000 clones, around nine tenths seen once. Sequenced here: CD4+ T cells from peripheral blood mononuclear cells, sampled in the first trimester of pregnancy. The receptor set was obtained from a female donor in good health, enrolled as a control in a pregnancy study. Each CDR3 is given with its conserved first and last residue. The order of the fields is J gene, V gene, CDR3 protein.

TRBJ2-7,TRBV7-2,CASRWTSRGEQYF
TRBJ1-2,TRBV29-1,CSAPGQGGNYGYTF
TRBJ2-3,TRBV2,CASSDWTSGSTDTQYF
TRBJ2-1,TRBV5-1,CASTEQESYNEQFF
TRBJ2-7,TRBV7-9,CASSLARGRHEQYF
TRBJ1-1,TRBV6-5,CASSWTELNTEAFF
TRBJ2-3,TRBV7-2,CASSPTLTSGSRGDTQYF
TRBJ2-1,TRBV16,CASSQSGGLAGRINNEQFF
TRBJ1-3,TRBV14,CASSQDQGLGSGNTIYF
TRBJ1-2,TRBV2,CASRETGYYGYTF
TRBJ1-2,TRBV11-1,CASSLNGNGYTF
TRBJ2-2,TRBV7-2,CASSLGVAGELFF
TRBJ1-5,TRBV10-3,CAISPGTGVQPQHF
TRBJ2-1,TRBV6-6,CASTGLAASNEQFF
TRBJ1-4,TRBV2,CASSDGTEDEKLFF
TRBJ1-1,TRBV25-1,CASKGQGVLNTEAFF
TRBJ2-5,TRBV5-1,CASSLAGGGGLETQYF
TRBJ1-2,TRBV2,CASSEIGAGPTNYGYTF
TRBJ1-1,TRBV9,CASSVEGAPNTEAFF
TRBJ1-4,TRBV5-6,CASSLPGQGHEKLFF
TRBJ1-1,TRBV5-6,CASSLAGRNTEAFF
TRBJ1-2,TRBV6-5,CASSSLYGYTF
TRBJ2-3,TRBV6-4,CASSAGTSGSDTQYF
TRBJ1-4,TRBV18,CASSPPGQGTNEKLFF
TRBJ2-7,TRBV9,CASSPGLAGREQYF
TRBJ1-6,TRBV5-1,CASSLRGGQDSPLHF
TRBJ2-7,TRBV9,CASSARQGTYEQYF
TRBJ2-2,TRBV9,CASSVGRPGSGNTGELFF
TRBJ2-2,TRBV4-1,CASSRDGRFTGELFF
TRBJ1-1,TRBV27,CASRVTGGRRNTEAFF
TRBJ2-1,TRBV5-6,CASSAGQVSYNEQFF
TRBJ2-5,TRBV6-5,CASSPSGGVGTQYF
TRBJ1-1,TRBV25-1,CASSGFPTEQGKAFF
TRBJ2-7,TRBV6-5,CASSYSSAGGEPEQYF
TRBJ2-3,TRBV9,CASSVTLSGAGDTQYF
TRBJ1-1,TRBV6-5,CASSYQGGEAFF
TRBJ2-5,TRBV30,CAWGRTGGQVETQYF
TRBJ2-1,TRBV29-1,CSVYPTGPAVVQFF
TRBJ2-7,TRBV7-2,CASSLAGQAPYEQYF
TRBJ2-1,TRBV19,CASSIGTSSSQFF
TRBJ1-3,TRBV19,CASRDRGTGNTIYF
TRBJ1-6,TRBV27,CASSLSTGRNSPLHF
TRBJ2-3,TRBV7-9,CASSLTGGRATDTQYF
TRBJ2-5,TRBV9,CASSVVSGGQETQYF
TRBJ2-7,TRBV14,CASSQTGGGYEQYF
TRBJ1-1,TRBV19,CASSKTGLSTEAFF
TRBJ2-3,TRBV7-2,CASSPNTQGFAQYF
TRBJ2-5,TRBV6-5,CASSRGLAGQETQYF
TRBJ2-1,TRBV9,CASSPPGQGIYNEQFF
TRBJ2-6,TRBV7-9,CASNTDRGLANVLTF
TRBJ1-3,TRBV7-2,CASSLVLSGNTIYF
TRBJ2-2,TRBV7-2,CASSPGLAGVSNTGELFF
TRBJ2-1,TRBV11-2,CASSLTGNYNEQFF
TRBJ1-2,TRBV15,CATSRDEGNVNYGYTF
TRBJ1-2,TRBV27,CASSLEGRSTGYTF